The next 9 T cell receptor beta chains were all read from a single sample in a study of shared clonotypes between healthy human individuals. Assay used: immunoSEQ multiplex PCR; TCRdb lists only in-frame clones, some missing. The sample includes millions of clones, 90% to 95% seen only once; the top ten take roughly 0.13%. Input material: naive CD4+ T cells sorted from blood. The subset: CD45RA+ positively selected. These receptors were taken from a man between 18 and 35 years old in good health.

The chain carries TRBV4-1 and TRBJ2-6, with D perhaps assigned TRBD1 or TRBD2 (5 bases each). Germline CDR1 reads MGHRA; CDR2 reads YSYEKL. V was shortened by 2 bases and J by 0 bases, with 11 bases between the two germline ends. The length of the CDR3 is 17 residues. The CDR3 DNA sequence: TGCGCCAGCAGCCAAATGGGGGTGAGCTCTGGGGCCAACGTCCTGACTTTC. Translation gives CASSQMGVSSGANVLTF.

This clone was counted once. The genes are TRBV28 and TRBJ1-2, with 10 positions matching TRBD1. This CDR3 is built from 15 residues. J was trimmed by 7 bases and V by 10 bases; bases with no gene match: 15. Germline-derived CDR1 and CDR2 are MDHEN and SYDVKM. The CDR3 region is CAIPGQGHRVGGYTF. The CDR3 DNA reads as TGTGCCATTCCGGGACAGGGGCACAGGGTTGGTGGCTACACCTTC.

The rearrangement joins TRBV11-3 to TRBJ2-3; TRBD2 matches 10 bases. CDR3 length: 16 residues. Germline V CDR1 and CDR2: SGHNT, YENEEA. Unmatched junction bases numbered 8, after V lost 5 bases and J lost 3 bases. The CDR3: CASSPRTSGITDTQYF. The CDR3 nucleotides are TGTGCCAGCAGCCCTAGGACTAGCGGAATAACAGATACGCAGTATTTT.

The chain joins TRBV11-3 to TRBJ2-2; D is uncertain. CDR1 and CDR2 (germline): SGHNT, YENEEA. V lost 2 bases and J lost 1, with 5 bases in between. The CDR3 has 14 residues. The CDR3 is CASSLFENTGELFF. CDR3 coding DNA: TGTGCCAGCAGCTTATTCGAGAACACCGGGGAGCTGTTTTTT.

CDR3 nucleotide sequence: TGTGCCAGCTGGGACGGGACTAGCTCCTACAATGAGCAGTTCTTC. Protein product: CASWDGTSSYNEQFF. This sequence joins TRBV11-2 and TRBJ2-1, with TRBD2 matching 8 bases. In germline, CDR1 is SGHAT, CDR2 FQNNGV. This CDR3 has 15 residues. V shed 8 bases, J shed 0 bases, and the junction held 6 bases outside the gene matches.

The CDR3 spells CASSSIITEAFF. The CDR3 bases are TGTGCCAGCAGCTCAATAATCACTGAAGCTTTCTTT. J is TRBJ1-1 and V is TRBV28; no clear D gene. There are 12 residues in the CDR3. Trimming removed 6 bases at V and 4 bases at J, with 9 bases between. Per the germline V gene, CDR1 is MDHEN and CDR2 is SYDVKM.

This clone was seen once. The chain couples TRBV28 to TRBJ2-7; 11 bases line up with TRBD1. Looked up from germline, CDR1 is MDHEN and CDR2 is SYDVKM. J was trimmed by 11 bases and V by 5 bases; bases with no gene match: 11. The CDR3 contains 14 residues. Here the CDR3 DNA reads TGTGCCAGCAGTCCCCCGCCGGGACAGGGGGTCGAGTACTTC. Translation gives CASSPPPGQGVEYF.

The chain employs TRBV5-6 and TRBJ2-7; D is perhaps TRBD1 (6 bases). Germline V lookup: CDR1 SGHDT, CDR2 YYEEEE. The CDR3 totals 17 residues. V was clipped by 3 bases and J by 3 bases, with 22 bases between them. This CDR3 is CASSSGSGVSLIYEQYF. CDR3 DNA: TGTGCCAGCAGCTCGGGGTCAGGGGTCAGCTTAATCTACGAGCAGTACTTC.

This chain connects TRBV4-1 to TRBJ2-2; either TRBD1 or TRBD2 may fit D (5 bases each). This CDR3 comprises 15 residues. Trimming removed 3 bases from V and 3 bases from J, with 11 bases in between. CDR1 MGHRA and CDR2 YSYEKL come from the germline V gene. Here the CDR3 DNA reads TGCGCCAGCAGCCACCCTCTGGGGGACACCGGGGAGCTGTTTTTT. The encoded protein is CASSHPLGDTGELFF.